A single sample gave rise to the 17 T cell receptor beta chains below, sequenced in a study of graft-versus-host responses after intestinal transplantation. Their antigens remain unidentified. Here immunoSEQ multiplex PCR was the method, and the copy in TCRdb shows in-frame clones only, minus some. This sample has over 55,000 clones; around 82% occur once, and the top ten carry 0.35% to 0.45%. The sample consisted of unstimulated CD4+ T cells sorted from spleen or lymph node cells, taken before transplant. The receptors were gathered from a human donor who was the organ donor for an intestinal transplant.

The chain links TRBV7-2 to TRBJ2-2; 7 bases are a match to TRBD2. V shed 3 bases, J shed 1 base, and the junction held 11 bases outside the gene matches. The germline V gene has CDR1 SGHTA and CDR2 FQGNSA. The CDR3 extends over 18 amino acids. Here the CDR3 reads CASSFVWSASGNTGELFF. The CDR3 coding sequence is TGTGCCAGCAGCTTCGTTTGGTCCGCTAGCGGGAACACCGGGGAGCTGTTTTTT.

The CDR3 nucleotides read TGTGCCAGCCGAAAAGACACCAACACCGGGGAGCTGTTTTTT. Protein sequence: CASRKDTNTGELFF. The chain uses TRBV7-9 and TRBJ2-2, with unresolved D. Germline CDR1 and CDR2: SEHNR and FQNEAQ (reference sequence). The germline V and J ends were trimmed by 8 bases and 2 bases, with 12 bases remaining between them. This CDR3 is 14 amino acids long.

The chain carries TRBV2 and TRBJ1-1; TRBD1 matches 7 bases. The CDR3 has 14 residues. The germline CDR1 and CDR2 sequences are SNHLY and FYNNEI. Trimming at V came to 6 bases and at J to 1 base, leaving 5 bases not matched to a gene. Written as DNA, the CDR3 is TGTGCCAGCAGGAGACAGGGCTCGAACACTGAAGCTTTCTTT. This translates into CASRRQGSNTEAFF.

The chain uses TRBV28 and TRBJ2-3, with 8 bases lining up with TRBD2. Trimming at V came to 1 base and at J to 1 base, leaving 1 base not matched to a gene. The CDR3 contains 15 residues. Germline loops: CDR1 MDHEN, CDR2 SYDVKM. CDR3 protein: CASSLLLAGTDTQYF. CDR3 nucleotides: TGTGCCAGCAGTTTATTACTAGCGGGCACAGATACGCAGTATTTT.

V and J are TRBV2 and TRBJ2-3; D remains ambiguous. The V and J ends lost 6 bases and 0 bases respectively, with 4 bases between them. This CDR3 is 12 amino acids long. CDR1 and CDR2 from the germline V gene are SNHLY and FYNNEI. DNA for the CDR3: TGTGCCAGCAGATCTAGCACAGATACGCAGTATTTT. This codes for CASRSSTDTQYF. The complete variable domain, with remaining parts taken from reference TRBV2 and TRBJ2-3, reads EPEVTQTPSHQVTQMGQEVILRCVPISNHLYFYWYRQILGQKVEFLVSFYNNEISEKSEIFDDQFSVERPDGSNFTLKIRSTKLEDSAMYFCASRSSTDTQYFGPGTRLTVL.

The rearrangement joins TRBV28 to TRBJ2-7, with 10 bases that match TRBD1. Germline assignment: CDR1 MDHEN and CDR2 SYDVKM. Germline trimming cut 8 bases from V and 6 bases from J; bases unmatched to any gene: 10. CDR3 size: 14 residues. The CDR3 is CASAMTGGLVEQYV. The CDR3 nucleotides read TGTGCCAGCGCGATGACAGGGGGCCTGGTCGAGCAGTACGTC.

The chain joins TRBV5-1 to TRBJ2-3; D uncertain. Trimming removed 0 bases at V and 2 bases at J, with 7 bases between. The CDR3 has 14 residues. The germline V gene encodes CDR1 SGHRS and CDR2 YFSETQ. CDR3 amino acids: CASSLETPTDTQYF. The CDR3 DNA sequence: TGCGCCAGCAGCTTGGAGACACCCACAGATACGCAGTATTTT.

This sequence joins TRBV27 and TRBJ2-2; D is possibly TRBD1 (5 bases). CDR3 length: 16 amino acids. Trimming shortened V by 5 bases and J by 0 bases, and 13 bases separated the two germline ends. Germline V gene data show CDR1 as MNHEY and CDR2 as SMNVEV (reference sequence). The CDR3 nucleotides are TGTGCCAGCAGTCAACGACAGTCCGCGAACACCGGGGAGCTGTTTTTT. It codes for CASSQRQSANTGELFF.

This rearrangement joins TRBV7-2 to TRBJ2-6; 9 nucleotides line up with TRBD2. Germline assignment: CDR1 SGHTA and CDR2 FQGNSA. The V and J ends lost 3 bases and 3 bases, in that order; junction bases with no gene match: 6. This CDR3 comprises 17 residues. CDR3 sequence reads: CASSFGGGDFGANVLTF. In DNA, the CDR3 is TGTGCCAGCAGCTTCGGCGGGGGGGACTTTGGGGCCAACGTCCTGACTTTC.

The sample holds one count of this clone. J is TRBJ1-5 and V is TRBV7-8; 7 nucleotides line up with TRBD1. Germline assignment: CDR1 SGHVS and CDR2 FQNEAQ. The CDR3 has 15 residues. The junction had 8 bases not matched to a gene; V was cut back by 5 bases and J by 4 bases. Here the CDR3 reads CASSQGTVPNQPQHF. The CDR3 DNA follows: TGTGCCAGCAGCCAAGGGACAGTTCCTAATCAGCCCCAGCATTTT.

The gene calls are TRBV30 and TRBJ1-1; perhaps TRBD1 as D (6 bases). Germline values: CDR1 GTSNPN, CDR2 SVGIG (reference sequence). The length of the CDR3 is 15 residues. Trimming took 4 bases from V and 1 from J, leaving 16 bases between them. The CDR3 sequence: CAWIPTGTRNTEAFF. The CDR3 nucleotides are TGTGCCTGGATCCCCACGGGGACAAGGAACACTGAAGCTTTCTTT.

The rearrangement uses TRBV7-2 and TRBJ2-1; D gene uncertain. The germline CDR1 and CDR2 sequences are SGHTA and FQGNSA. V was trimmed by 0 bases and J by 0 bases, leaving 6 bases between them. This CDR3 spans 15 amino acids. CDR3 coding DNA: TGTGCCAGCAGCTTAGCGAGTCGCTCCTACAATGAGCAGTTCTTC. It translates to CASSLASRSYNEQFF.

This clone showed up just once. The J gene is TRBJ1-1, the V gene TRBV29-1; TRBD1 matches 7 bases. CDR3 size: 14 residues. Unmatched junction bases numbered 6, after V lost 4 bases and J lost 1 base. CDR1 is SQVTM, CDR2 ANQGSEA, per germline. The CDR3 coding sequence is TGCAGCGTTGCTCCTCGGACAGGGAACACTGAAGCTTTCTTT. It specifies CSVAPRTGNTEAFF.

The V gene is TRBV6-1, the J gene TRBJ1-2, with TRBD1 matching 7 bases. Germline CDR1 MNHNS, CDR2 SASEGT. The trim removed 6 bases at V and 4 bases at J, leaving 5 bases unmatched. This CDR3 comprises 13 residues. Here the CDR3 DNA reads TGTGCCAGCAGACCAGGGACAGTCTATGGCTACACCTTC. This sequence encodes CASRPGTVYGYTF.

As DNA, the CDR3 is TGTGCCAGCAGTTTGGGACAAACCAATCAGCCCCAGCATTTT. Translated, it gives CASSLGQTNQPQHF. The genes are TRBV28 and TRBJ1-5; perhaps TRBD1 as D (6 bases). V was clipped by 3 bases and J by 3 bases, with 9 bases between them. Germline V gives CDR1 MDHEN, CDR2 SYDVKM. This CDR3 region has 14 residues.

The V gene is TRBV28, the J gene TRBJ1-3; 8 bases map to TRBD1. The V and J ends lost 3 bases and 2 bases, in that order; junction bases with no gene match: 9. The CDR3 runs 17 residues. CDR1 is MDHEN, CDR2 SYDVKM, per germline. The CDR3 spells CASSLGQGAGAGNTIYF. The CDR3 DNA reads as TGTGCCAGCAGTTTGGGGCAGGGGGCCGGGGCTGGAAACACCATATATTTT. The full variable domain, in which reference TRBV28 and TRBJ1-3 provide the parts outside the CDR3, is DVKVTQSSRYLVKRTGEKVFLECVQDMDHENMFWYRQDPGLGLRLIYFSYDVKMKEKGDIPEGYSVSREKKERFSLILESASTNQTSMYLCASSLGQGAGAGNTIYFGEGSWLTVV.

As for this clone: The junction does not match germline at one end; this may be a read error. The rearrangement uses TRBV7-7 and TRBJ2-1; 9 bases agree with TRBD2. The germline V gene has CDR1 SSHAT and CDR2 FNYEAQ (reference sequence). This CDR3 contains 14 residues. The DNA for the CDR3 is TGTGCTAGCAGCTTAGGGACTAGCATCAATGAGCAGTTCTTC. Translated: CASSLGTSINEQFF.